The 19 T cell receptor beta chains presented below share a single source sample, sequenced in a study of shared clonotypes between healthy human individuals. Produced via immunoSEQ multiplex PCR; TCRdb's table is partial and in-frame only. Of roughly 2,300,000 clones listed, 85% to 95% are singletons. Specimen: naive CD4+ T cells from PBMCs. Subset: CD45RA+ positively selected. All receptors come from a man aged 18 to 30 in good health. Some clones in this sample may be carry-over from other donors' samples.

The chain carries TRBV19 and TRBJ1-1; D is uncertain. The CDR3 consists of 15 residues. Between the trimmed V and J ends, which lost 0 bases and 4 bases, there was a span of 12 bases. Germline V gene lookup returns CDR1 LNHDA and CDR2 SQIVND (reference sequence). CDR3 amino acids: CASSIEISQVTEAFF. CDR3 DNA sequence: TGTGCCAGTAGTATAGAGATCTCCCAGGTCACTGAAGCTTTCTTT.

The chain couples TRBV7-7 to TRBJ2-1; possibly TRBD2 for D (6 bases). The CDR3 consists of 15 residues. The germline V gene has CDR1 SSHAT and CDR2 FNYEAQ (reference sequence). The V and J ends lost 1 base and 6 bases respectively, with 13 bases between them. The CDR3 DNA reads TGTGCCAGCAGCTTAGGCCTAGCGTCGGGCAATGAGCAGTTCTTC. This translates into CASSLGLASGNEQFF.

This clone was detected once. The chain links TRBV2 to TRBJ1-6, with 8 bases lining up with TRBD1. This CDR3 is built from 15 residues. Germline V gene data show CDR1 as SNHLY and CDR2 as FYNNEI. With V trimmed by 6 bases and J by 8 bases, 9 bases remained unmatched. CDR3 DNA: TGTGCCAGCAGCCTAGGGACAGGCATAGATTCACCCCTCCACTTT. Amino acids: CASSLGTGIDSPLHF. Looking up the rest from reference TRBV2 and TRBJ1-6 gives the full variable domain: EPEVTQTPSHQVTQMGQEVILRCVPISNHLYFYWYRQILGQKVEFLVSFYNNEISEKSEIFDDQFSVERPDGSNFTLKIRSTKLEDSAMYFCASSLGTGIDSPLHFGNGTRLTVT.

The table lists this clone with a count of one. Within the sample, other DNA sequences also encode this same CDR3. The rearrangement joins TRBV28 to TRBJ2-6; unclear D gene. V dropped 10 bases and J dropped 4 bases, with 5 bases sitting between them. The CDR3 sequence is 11 residues long. Germline V gene lookup returns CDR1 MDHEN and CDR2 SYDVKM. As DNA, the CDR3 is TGTGCCATAAGGGGGGCCAACGTCCTGACTTTC. Amino acids: CAIRGANVLTF.

The rearrangement links TRBV19 to TRBJ2-5; tentatively, D is TRBD1 (5 bases). CDR3 length equals 15 residues. V was pared by 0 bases and J by 7 bases, with 15 bases between. Germline values: CDR1 LNHDA, CDR2 SQIVND (reference sequence). CDR3 bases: TGTGCCAGTAGTATAGAAAGCAGGACCCAGGGGACCCAGTACTTC. Protein product: CASSIESRTQGTQYF. Together with reference TRBV19 and TRBJ2-5, the CDR3 gives the full variable domain: DGGITQSPKYLFRKEGQNVTLSCEQNLNHDAMYWYRQDPGQGLRLIYYSQIVNDFQKGDIAEGYSVSREKKESFPLTVTSAQKNPTAFYLCASSIESRTQGTQYFGPGTRLLVL.

The gene calls are TRBV28 and TRBJ1-5; D is unresolved. There are 13 residues in the CDR3. Between the trimmed V and J ends, which lost 7 bases and 7 bases, there was a span of 14 bases. Germline loops: CDR1 MDHEN, CDR2 SYDVKM. CDR3 in DNA: TGTGCCAGCACCCCGGTCCGTTCCCAGCCCCAGCATTTT. It yields the protein CASTPVRSQPQHF.

V usage is TRBV10-3 and J usage is TRBJ2-6; D perhaps matches TRBD1 (5 bases). V lost 2 bases and J lost 1, with 21 bases in between. Looked up from germline, CDR1 is ENHRY and CDR2 is SYGVKD. The CDR3 runs 20 residues. The CDR3 DNA is TGTGCCATCAGTGAGCCGACTTTCCGAAAAGGGGTGTCTGGGGCCAACGTCCTGACTTTC. It encodes CAISEPTFRKGVSGANVLTF.

A word on this clone: One junction end disagrees with the germline gene, perhaps due to a read error. DNA for the CDR3: TGTGCCAGCAGCTTACAAGTTGGAGACACCATATATTTT. Translated, it gives CASSLQVGDTIYF. This chain connects TRBV7-9 to TRBJ1-3; D is undetermined. This CDR3 is 13 amino acids long. Germline V gene data show CDR1 as SEHNR and CDR2 as FQNEAQ (reference sequence).

Concerning this clone itself: The same CDR3 is also encoded by other DNA sequences in this sample. This chain links TRBV9 with TRBJ2-3; D is unclear. This CDR3 region has 14 residues. The V and J ends lost 0 bases and 0 bases respectively, with 5 bases between them. Germline loops: CDR1 SGDLS, CDR2 YYNGEE. CDR3 nucleotide sequence: TGTGCCAGCAGCGTAGACAGCAGCACAGATACGCAGTATTTT. Protein: CASSVDSSTDTQYF.

The genes are TRBV9 and TRBJ1-1; TRBD1 is a possible D gene (6 bases). The germline CDR1 and CDR2 sequences are SGDLS and YYNGEE. The germline V and J ends were trimmed by 2 bases and 1 base, with 12 bases remaining between them. The CDR3 totals 15 residues. The CDR3 DNA sequence: TGTGCCAGCAGCGTGGGGACACCTGCGAACACTGAAGCTTTCTTT. Translation: CASSVGTPANTEAFF.

The chain has TRBV4-3 and TRBJ2-7; maybe TRBD1 (6 bases). The CDR3 is made up of 16 amino acids. The V gene lost 3 bases and the J gene lost 3 bases, with 18 bases spanning the gap. CDR1 and CDR2 from the germline V gene are LGHNA and YSLEER. The CDR3 sequence is CASSQDGTSVGYEQYF. The CDR3 bases are TGCGCCAGCAGCCAGGACGGGACATCCGTAGGCTACGAGCAGTACTTC.

The chain recombines TRBV19 with TRBJ2-3; the match to TRBD2 covers 8 bases. The CDR3 runs to 15 residues. V dropped 6 bases and J dropped 5; count of bases not matched to a gene: 10. CDR1 LNHDA and CDR2 SQIVND come from the germline V gene (reference sequence). CDR3 in DNA: TGTGCCAGTAGGAACCCGGGGGGGGTCGTAGATACGCAGTATTTT. Translating it yields CASRNPGGVVDTQYF.

This clone was recorded only once. The chain combines TRBV11-2 with TRBJ1-2; weak D call: TRBD1 (6 bases). The V and J ends lost 4 bases and 5 bases respectively, with 11 bases between them. The CDR3 runs 13 residues. CDR1 is SGHAT and CDR2 is FQNNGV in the germline V gene. The CDR3 is CASSSGQKYGYTF. The DNA for the CDR3 is TGTGCCAGCAGCTCGGGACAAAAGTATGGCTACACCTTC.

With respect to this clone: Other DNA sequences of this sample code for an identical CDR3. The chain links TRBV6-5 to TRBJ1-1; tentative D call: TRBD1 (5 bases). V was trimmed by 0 bases and J by 3 bases, leaving 8 bases between them. Germline V gene lookup returns CDR1 MNHEY and CDR2 SVGAGI. CDR3 length: 14 amino acids. The CDR3 spells CASSYSWGDTEAFF. In nucleotides, the CDR3 is TGTGCCAGCAGTTACTCGTGGGGGGACACTGAAGCTTTCTTT.

V usage is TRBV5-6 and J usage is TRBJ1-2, with D unclear. CDR1 SGHDT and CDR2 YYEEEE come from the germline V gene. Trimming removed 1 base at V and 8 bases at J, with 6 bases between. The CDR3 covers 11 residues. In DNA, the CDR3 is TGTGCCAGCAGCTTGTCAGGCGGCTACACCTTC. This gives the protein CASSLSGGYTF.

The gene calls are TRBV27 and TRBJ1-1, with 9 bases matching TRBD1. Germline V lookup: CDR1 MNHEY, CDR2 SMNVEV (reference sequence). The CDR3 is made up of 15 amino acids. Trimming took 1 base from V and 4 from J; bases not matched to a gene: 4. The CDR3 DNA reads TGTGCCAGCAGTTTATATACAGGGGGCCCCACTGAAGCTTTCTTT. Its translation is CASSLYTGGPTEAFF.

This chain links TRBV5-1 with TRBJ2-3; possible D gene TRBD2, 5 bases. The germline V and J ends were trimmed by 6 bases and 5 bases, with 22 bases remaining between them. Germline V gene lookup returns CDR1 SGHRS and CDR2 YFSETQ. The CDR3 loop spans 16 amino acids. CDR3 DNA sequence: TGCGCCAGCATGAAGAGAAGCCCATTAGGAGGAGATACGCAGTATTTT. Translation: CASMKRSPLGGDTQYF.

The gene calls are TRBV2 and TRBJ1-5, with D possibly TRBD1 on 6 matching bases. The CDR3 is made up of 14 amino acids. CDR1 and CDR2 (germline): SNHLY, FYNNEI. With 3 bases removed from V and 5 bases from J, the gap between germline ends came to 11 bases. CDR3 sequence reads: CASSDQGRYQPQHF. The CDR3 nucleotides read TGTGCCAGCAGTGACCAGGGGCGATATCAGCCCCAGCATTTT.

This sequence joins TRBV4-2 and TRBJ2-7; 7 nucleotides line up with TRBD2. The germline V gene encodes CDR1 LGHNA and CDR2 YNFKEQ. V lost 1 base to trimming and J lost 1 base; unmatched junction nucleotides: 10. This CDR3 has 17 residues. The CDR3 sequence: CASSQVVAREQSYEQYF. The CDR3 DNA sequence: TGTGCCAGCAGCCAAGTTGTCGCGCGGGAGCAATCCTACGAGCAGTACTTC.